The 18 T cell receptor beta chains listed next were all sequenced from one sample in a study of radiotherapy plus CTLA-4 blockade in lung cancer. Profiled with immunoSEQ multiplex PCR; TCRdb holds only in-frame clones, not every one. This sample has 60,000 to 75,000 clones, with less than 85% found just once. Sequenced here: peripheral blood, sampled from a patient treated with radiotherapy plus ipilimumab. The origin of the receptors is a human donor with non-small cell lung cancer whose response to radiotherapy plus ipilimumab could not be evaluated. Some clones in this sample may be carry-over from other donors' samples.

This chain uses TRBV19 with TRBJ1-2; TRBD1 agrees at 7 bases. Germline CDR1 reads LNHDA; CDR2 reads SQIVND (reference sequence). V trimming: 7 bases; J trimming: 4 bases; junction bases outside the gene matches: 15. This CDR3 comprises 16 residues. Written as DNA, the CDR3 is TGTGCCAGTAATTCTCCGGGAGGGGGCCAGCGCTATGGCTACACCTTC. Translation gives CASNSPGGGQRYGYTF.

The chain carries TRBV5-1 and TRBJ1-3; tentative D call: TRBD1 (5 bases). This CDR3 is 15 amino acids long. CDR1 SGHRS and CDR2 YFSETQ come from the germline V gene. V lost 1 base and J lost 6, with 14 bases in between. The CDR3 DNA follows: TGCGCCAGCAGCTTGAACTTCGGGGGTATAAACACCATATATTTT. Amino acids: CASSLNFGGINTIYF.

The chain carries TRBV29-1 and TRBJ2-3; the D gene is possibly TRBD1 (5 bases). Germline CDR1 SQVTM, CDR2 ANQGSEA. Between the trimmed V and J ends, which lost 0 bases and 2 bases, there was a span of 12 bases. The CDR3 runs 15 residues. The CDR3 DNA reads TGCAGCGTTGAAGATTCAAGAGGACACACAGATACGCAGTATTTT. Its protein is CSVEDSRGHTDTQYF.

This clone was recorded only once. The V call is TRBV9, the J call TRBJ1-1; possible D gene TRBD1, 6 bases. Germline V CDR1 and CDR2: SGDLS, YYNGEE. Trimming left V 4 bases short and J 7 bases short, with 20 bases between. The CDR3 consists of 15 residues. The CDR3 DNA follows: TGTGCCAGCAGCCCCGGACAGAGAGTGATGGGTGAAGCTTTCTTT. Protein sequence: CASSPGQRVMGEAFF. Looking up the rest from reference TRBV9 and TRBJ1-1 gives the full variable domain: DSGVTQTPKHLITATGQRVTLRCSPRSGDLSVYWYQQSLDQGLQFLIQYYNGEERAKGNILERFSAQQFPDLHSELNLSSLELGDSALYFCASSPGQRVMGEAFFGQGTRLTVV.

This clone qualifies as medium-sized. The V call is TRBV6-5, the J call TRBJ1-5, with a weak D call TRBD1 (6 bases). Germline V gene data show CDR1 as MNHEY and CDR2 as SVGAGI. Between the trimmed V and J ends, which lost 6 bases and 6 bases, there was a span of 15 bases. This CDR3 is 14 amino acids long. CDR3 amino acids: CASSLTGIGQPQHF. CDR3 nucleotide sequence: TGTGCCAGCAGCCTCACAGGGATCGGTCAGCCCCAGCATTTT.

The DNA for the CDR3 is TGCGCCAGCAGCGACCGGGAGAGAAGCAACTATGGCTACACCTTC. Its translation: CASSDRERSNYGYTF. The chain combines TRBV5-1 with TRBJ1-2; no clear D. From germline, CDR1 is SGHRS and CDR2 YFSETQ. V was shortened by 4 bases and J by 2 bases, with 15 bases between the two germline ends. The CDR3 sequence is 15 residues long.

The V call is TRBV4-2, the J call TRBJ1-5; D ambiguous. Trimming pared 0 bases from V and 1 base from J, leaving 7 bases between. This CDR3 spans 15 amino acids. Germline CDR1 and CDR2: LGHNA and YNFKEQ. CDR3 nucleotides: TGTGCCAGCAGCCAAGACGGGAAGAGCAATCAGCCCCAGCATTTT. This sequence encodes CASSQDGKSNQPQHF.

This chain connects TRBV19 to TRBJ2-5, with a weak D call TRBD1 (6 bases). Trimming took off 7 bases at V and 5 bases at J, with 14 bases between the two ends. This CDR3 has 13 residues. Germline loops: CDR1 LNHDA, CDR2 SQIVND (reference sequence). The CDR3 region has the DNA TGTGCCAGTACCCGGACTCAGGGGGAGACCCAGTACTTC. This sequence encodes CASTRTQGETQYF.

This chain joins TRBV29-1 and TRBJ1-4; 7 nucleotides agree with TRBD1. CDR1 and CDR2 (germline): SQVTM, ANQGSEA. V was pared by 4 bases and J by 3 bases, with 11 bases of the junction left unmatched. This CDR3 is 16 amino acids long. The CDR3 protein is CSVGDTGDSANEKLFF. CDR3 in DNA: TGCAGCGTTGGGGATACAGGGGATTCGGCTAATGAAAAACTGTTTTTT.

The rearrangement joins TRBV5-1 to TRBJ1-1; D ambiguous. Germline V gene lookup returns CDR1 SGHRS and CDR2 YFSETQ. Trimming cost V 0 bases and J 4 bases, with 4 bases left between them. There are 12 residues in the CDR3. As DNA, the CDR3 is TGCGCCAGCAGCTTGGACACCACTGAAGCTTTCTTT. Its translation: CASSLDTTEAFF. Complete variable domain (other parts from reference TRBV5-1 and TRBJ1-1): KAGVTQTPRYLIKTRGQQVTLSCSPISGHRSVSWYQQTPGQGLQFLFEYFSETQRNKGNFPGRFSGRQFSNSRSEMNVSTLELGDSALYLCASSLDTTEAFFGQGTRLTVV.

The chain has TRBV28 and TRBJ2-7; TRBD2 is a possible D gene (5 bases). In germline, CDR1 is MDHEN, CDR2 SYDVKM. This CDR3 is 16 amino acids long. V shed 5 bases and J shed 3 bases, with 20 bases lying between them. CDR3 loop: CASSPPGIVPDYEQYF. CDR3 bases: TGTGCCAGCAGTCCCCCCGGGATCGTTCCCGACTACGAGCAGTACTTC.

This clone was recorded only once. The identical CDR3 is also encoded by other nucleotide sequences in the sample. The J gene is TRBJ1-5, the V gene TRBV18, with TRBD1 matching 8 bases. From germline, CDR1 is KGHSH and CDR2 LQKENI. Germline trimming cut 3 bases from V and 2 bases from J; bases unmatched to any gene: 0. CDR3 length equals 14 residues. CDR3 sequence reads: CASSPGQGNQPQHF. Here the CDR3 DNA reads TGTGCCAGCTCACCGGGACAGGGCAATCAGCCCCAGCATTTT.

The count of this clone is one. The V gene is TRBV15, the J gene TRBJ1-3; D is undetermined. The CDR3 contains 16 residues. V lost 3 bases and J lost 0, with 12 bases in between. Germline-derived CDR1 and CDR2 are LNHNV and YYDKDF (reference sequence). The CDR3 protein is CATSSNSLLSGNTIYF. Written as DNA, the CDR3 is TGTGCCACCAGCAGTAACAGCCTCCTCTCTGGAAACACCATATATTTT.

This clone was seen just once. This rearrangement joins TRBV7-9 to TRBJ2-1, with 14 bases fitting TRBD2. CDR1 is SEHNR, CDR2 FQNEAQ, per germline (reference sequence). This CDR3 is built from 18 residues. Trimming removed 6 bases from V and 0 bases from J; junction bases left unmatched: 7. This CDR3 is CASSPGTSGGSSYNEQFF. The CDR3 DNA follows: TGTGCCAGCAGTCCCGGGACTAGCGGGGGTAGCTCCTACAATGAGCAGTTCTTC. The complete variable domain, with remaining parts taken from reference TRBV7-9 and TRBJ2-1, reads DTGVSQNPRHKITKRGQNVTFRCDPISEHNRLYWYRQTLGQGPEFLTYFQNEAQLEKSRLLSDRFSAERPKGSFSTLEIQRTEQGDSAMYLCASSPGTSGGSSYNEQFFGPGTRLTVL.

A word on this clone: This CDR3 is also generated by other DNA sequences in the sample. The V gene is TRBV6-5, the J gene TRBJ2-3; the match to TRBD1 covers 8 bases. This CDR3 spans 15 amino acids. In germline, CDR1 is MNHEY, CDR2 SVGAGI. Trimming removed 6 bases from V and 0 bases from J; junction bases left unmatched: 5. The CDR3 DNA follows: TGTGCCAGCAGCCACGGACAGGGAAGCACAGATACGCAGTATTTT. This codes for CASSHGQGSTDTQYF.

The V call is TRBV7-2, the J call TRBJ2-5; 9 bases agree with TRBD1. Germline values: CDR1 SGHTA, CDR2 FQGNSA. The length of the CDR3 is 16 residues. The ends lost 4 bases at V and 3 bases at J; junction bases unmatched: 9. The CDR3 loop reads CASSSSGTGPEETQYF. The DNA for the CDR3 is TGTGCCAGCAGCTCTTCCGGGACAGGGCCCGAAGAGACCCAGTACTTC.

The chain is built from TRBV11-2 and TRBJ2-7, with D perhaps matching TRBD2 (7 bases). Trimming removed 4 bases at V and 5 bases at J, with 18 bases between. From germline, CDR1 is SGHAT and CDR2 FQNNGV. This CDR3 is built from 15 residues. CDR3 sequence (DNA): TGTGCCAGCAGCTCCCCAGGTGGAGGGGGGGACGAGCAGTACTTC. This codes for CASSSPGGGGDEQYF. Looking up the rest from reference TRBV11-2 and TRBJ2-7 gives the full variable domain: EAGVAQSPRYKIIEKRQSVAFWCNPISGHATLYWYQQILGQGPKLLIQFQNNGVVDDSQLPKDRFSAERLKGVDSTLKIQPAKLEDSAVYLCASSSPGGGGDEQYFGPGTRLTVT.

V and J are TRBV29-1 and TRBJ1-2; 7 bases match TRBD1. The CDR3 extends over 15 amino acids. The germline CDR1 and CDR2 sequences are SQVTM and ANQGSEA. V was pared by 5 bases and J by 5 bases, with 14 bases of the junction left unmatched. DNA for the CDR3: TGCAGCGTTCTCGGACAGGTTGGGGGTTCGTATGGCTACACCTTC. This sequence encodes CSVLGQVGGSYGYTF.